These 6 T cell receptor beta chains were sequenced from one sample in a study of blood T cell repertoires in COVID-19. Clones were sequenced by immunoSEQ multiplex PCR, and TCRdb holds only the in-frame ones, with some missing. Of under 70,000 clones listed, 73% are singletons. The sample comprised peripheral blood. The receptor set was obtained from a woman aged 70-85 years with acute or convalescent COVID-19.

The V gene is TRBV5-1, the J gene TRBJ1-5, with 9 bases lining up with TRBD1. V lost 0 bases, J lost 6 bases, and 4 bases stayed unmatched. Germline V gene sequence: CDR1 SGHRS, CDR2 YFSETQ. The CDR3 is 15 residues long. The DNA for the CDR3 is TGCGCCAGCAGCTTGGGGGGACAGGGATTTCAGCCCCAGCATTTT. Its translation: CASSLGGQGFQPQHF.

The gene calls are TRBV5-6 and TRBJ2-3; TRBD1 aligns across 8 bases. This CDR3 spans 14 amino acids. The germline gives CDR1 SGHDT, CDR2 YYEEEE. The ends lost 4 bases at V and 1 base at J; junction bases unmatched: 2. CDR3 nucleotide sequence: TGTGCCAGCAGCGTGACAGGGGGCACAGATACGCAGTATTTT. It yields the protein CASSVTGGTDTQYF.

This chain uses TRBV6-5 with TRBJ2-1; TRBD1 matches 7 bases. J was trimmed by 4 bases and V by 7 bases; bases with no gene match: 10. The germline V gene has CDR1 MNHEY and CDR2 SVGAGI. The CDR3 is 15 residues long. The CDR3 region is CASIPGQTLYNEQFF. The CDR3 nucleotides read TGTGCCAGCATCCCGGGACAGACCCTTTACAATGAGCAGTTCTTC.

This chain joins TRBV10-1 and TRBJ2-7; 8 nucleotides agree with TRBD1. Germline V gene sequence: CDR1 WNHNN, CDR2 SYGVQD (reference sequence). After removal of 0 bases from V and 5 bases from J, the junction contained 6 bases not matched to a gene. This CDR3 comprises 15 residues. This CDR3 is CASSESGQGRDEQYF. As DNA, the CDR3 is TGCGCCAGCAGTGAGTCCGGACAGGGACGCGACGAGCAGTACTTC.

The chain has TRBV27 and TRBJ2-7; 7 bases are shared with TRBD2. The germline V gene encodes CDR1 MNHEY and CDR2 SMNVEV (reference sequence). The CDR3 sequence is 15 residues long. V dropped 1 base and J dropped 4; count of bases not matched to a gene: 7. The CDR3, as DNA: TGTGCCAGCAGTTTATTCAGGGAGGGTCTTTACGAGCAGTACTTC. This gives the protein CASSLFREGLYEQYF.

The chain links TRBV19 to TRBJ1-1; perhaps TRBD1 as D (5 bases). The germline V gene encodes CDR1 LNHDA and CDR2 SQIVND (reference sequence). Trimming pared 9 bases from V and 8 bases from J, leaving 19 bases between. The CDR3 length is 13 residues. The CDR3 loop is CASAEAGRQEAFF. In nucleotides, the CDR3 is TGTGCCAGCGCCGAGGCGGGGCGGCAGGAAGCTTTCTTT.